This T cell receptor beta chain emerged from a study of identical twins. Using its own MiXCR run on the 5' RACE reads, TCRdb lists one record per CDR3 protein. Here the sample spans 200,000 to 250,000 distinct CDR3 sequences, 6.5% being singletons. General study points: Alpha sequences out of frame and shared by twins had excess low generation probability.

This clonotype came up a few times. What it binds is not known. A further study also used this sample, focusing on T cells expressing NK-cell markers. That investigation notes: The authors derived TCR beta repertoires from sorted CD3+CD56+NKG2C+, CD3+CD56+NKG2C- and CD3+CD56-NKG2C+ T cells.

Sequences were obtained from CD8+ T cells sorted from blood. This TCR came from a woman between 18 and 30 years old in good health.

The CDR3 DNA sequence: TGTGCCAGCAGCTTGACTAGCGGGAGGGGGGCTGAGCAGTTCTTC. Protein sequence: CASSLTSGRGAEQFF. J is TRBJ2-1 and V is TRBV5-5; 13 bases match TRBD2. The CDR3 contains 15 residues. In germline, CDR1 is SGHKS, CDR2 YYEKEE (reference sequence). J was trimmed by 9 bases and V by 1 base; bases with no gene match: 4.